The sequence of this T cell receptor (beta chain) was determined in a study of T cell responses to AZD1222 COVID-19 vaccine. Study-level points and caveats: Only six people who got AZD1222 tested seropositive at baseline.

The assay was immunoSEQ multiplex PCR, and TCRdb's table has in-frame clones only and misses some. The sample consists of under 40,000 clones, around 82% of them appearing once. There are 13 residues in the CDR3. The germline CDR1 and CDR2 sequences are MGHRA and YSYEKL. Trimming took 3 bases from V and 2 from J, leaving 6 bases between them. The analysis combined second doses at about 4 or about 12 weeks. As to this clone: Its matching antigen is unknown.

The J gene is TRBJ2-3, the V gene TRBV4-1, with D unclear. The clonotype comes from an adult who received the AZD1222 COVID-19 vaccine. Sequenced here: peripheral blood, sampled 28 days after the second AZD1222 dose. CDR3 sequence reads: CASSQWDTDTQYF. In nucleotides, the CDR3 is TGCGCCAGCAGCCAGTGGGACACAGATACGCAGTATTTT.